These 24 T cell receptor beta chains share one sample of origin, sequenced in a study of blood T cell repertoires in COVID-19. Some clones are missing from TCRdb's copy, which holds only in-frame ones; the method was immunoSEQ multiplex PCR. The sample holds some 41,000 clones, 90% to 95% seen once. Sequenced: peripheral blood. The receptors come from a human donor in a cohort sampled during active COVID-19.

Here the CDR3 reads CASSSGRMNTEAFF. As DNA, the CDR3 is TGTGCCAGCAGCAGCGGACGGATGAACACTGAAGCTTTCTTT. This chain joins TRBV2 and TRBJ1-1; D is undetermined. Trimming removed 6 bases from V and 0 bases from J, with 11 bases in between. Germline loops: CDR1 SNHLY, CDR2 FYNNEI. The CDR3 has 14 amino acids.

This clone was detected only once. The chain recombines TRBV7-3 with TRBJ2-3; TRBD2 aligns across 15 bases. Germline CDR1 SGHTA, CDR2 FQGTGA. This CDR3 has 19 amino acids. V shed 4 bases and J 5 bases; nucleotides not matched to a gene: 13. CDR3 nucleotide sequence: TGTGCCAGCAGCTCTCGGACTAGCGGGGGGGAACATGGTGGAGATACGCAGTATTTT. It specifies CASSSRTSGGEHGGDTQYF.

The chain uses TRBV10-3 and TRBJ2-3; TRBD2 matches at 10 bases. After removal of 3 bases from V and 6 bases from J, the junction contained 9 bases not matched to a gene. The CDR3 is made up of 16 amino acids. Germline CDR1 and CDR2: ENHRY and SYGVKD. CDR3 in DNA: TGTGCCATCAGTGACCCGCCGGGACTAGCGTCGGATACGCAGTATTTT. This codes for CAISDPPGLASDTQYF.

J is TRBJ2-3 and V is TRBV19; TRBD1 is a possible D gene (5 bases). V was clipped by 8 bases and J by 7 bases, with 19 bases between them. The CDR3 length is 14 residues. Germline CDR1 reads LNHDA; CDR2 reads SQIVND (reference sequence). The CDR3 nucleotides read TGTGCCAGTGCTGGTAGCAGGGCCTGGTATACGCAGTATTTT. Translating it yields CASAGSRAWYTQYF.

The chain joins TRBV7-9 to TRBJ2-3, with 12 bases that match TRBD2. The germline CDR1 and CDR2 sequences are SEHNR and FQNEAQ (reference sequence). The CDR3 runs to 24 residues. The V gene end was trimmed by 5 bases and the J gene end by 0 bases; junction bases not matched to a gene: 27. CDR3 sequence: CASSRDAASPLAGGPSTSTDTQYF. The CDR3 DNA follows: TGTGCCAGCAGCAGGGACGCGGCGTCGCCTCTAGCGGGGGGGCCCTCTACTAGCACAGATACGCAGTATTTT. Using reference TRBV7-9 and TRBJ2-3 for the parts outside the CDR3, the full variable domain is DTGVSQNPRHKITKRGQNVTFRCDPISEHNRLYWYRQTLGQGPEFLTYFQNEAQLEKSRLLSDRFSAERPKGSFSTLEIQRTEQGDSAMYLCASSRDAASPLAGGPSTSTDTQYFGPGTRLTVL.

The V call is TRBV28, the J call TRBJ1-2; TRBD1 might be the D (6 bases). The germline CDR1 and CDR2 sequences are MDHEN and SYDVKM. The CDR3 extends over 14 amino acids. Trimming cost V 5 bases and J 8 bases, with 18 bases left between them. The DNA of the CDR3 is TGTGCCAGCAGTCCACTTGGGACAAGACGAGGCTACACCTTC. Its protein product is CASSPLGTRRGYTF.

A remark on this clone: Mismatch with germline at one junction end may stem from a read error. This rearrangement joins TRBV6-2 or TRBV6-3 to TRBJ2-7; 8 nucleotides align to TRBD1. CDR3 length: 15 amino acids. Germline assignment: CDR1 MNHEY and CDR2 SVGEGT. CDR3 residues: CASTYTGTGSYEQYF. Written as DNA, the CDR3 is TGTGCCAGCACTTACACCGGGACAGGTTCCTACGAGCAGTACTTC.

The chain carries TRBV19 and TRBJ2-7; maybe TRBD1 (6 bases). The CDR3 is 14 amino acids. Germline CDR1 reads LNHDA; CDR2 reads SQIVND (reference sequence). Trimming removed 4 bases from V and 0 bases from J, with 10 bases in between. The CDR3 DNA sequence: TGTGCCAGTAGTAGCCGGGACAACTCCTACGAGCAGTACTTC. It specifies CASSSRDNSYEQYF.

This sequence joins TRBV5-1 and TRBJ2-1; possibly TRBD1 for D (6 bases). This CDR3 has 12 amino acids. Germline V CDR1 and CDR2: SGHRS, YFSETQ. V lost 4 bases to trimming and J lost 7 bases, with 9 bases between them. CDR3: CASSLQGNEQFF. In DNA form, the CDR3 reads TGCGCCAGCAGCCTACAGGGTAATGAGCAGTTCTTC.

This rearrangement joins TRBV6-5 to TRBJ2-1; weak D call: TRBD1 (6 bases). The CDR3 covers 11 residues. V lost 0 bases, J lost 15 bases, and 9 bases lay in between. Germline CDR1 reads MNHEY; CDR2 reads SVGAGI. CDR3 loop: CASSYSGQMFF. In DNA, the CDR3 is TGTGCCAGCAGTTACTCCGGACAGATGTTCTTC.

The rearrangement uses TRBV6-1 and TRBJ2-7; 10 bases are shared with TRBD1. CDR1 is MNHNS and CDR2 is SASEGT in the germline V gene. The CDR3 covers 15 residues. V trimming: 3 bases; J trimming: 3 bases; junction bases outside the gene matches: 5. The CDR3 loop is CASSETGGGGYEQYF. For the CDR3, the DNA is TGTGCCAGCAGTGAGACAGGGGGCGGCGGCTACGAGCAGTACTTC.

V gene TRBV28 combines with J gene TRBJ2-5, with D unresolved. Germline V lookup: CDR1 MDHEN, CDR2 SYDVKM. Trimming pared 3 bases from V and 5 bases from J, leaving 7 bases between. This CDR3 has 12 amino acids. For the CDR3, the DNA is TGTGCCAGCAGTTTGTTCCGGGAGACCCAGTACTTC. Residues: CASSLFRETQYF.

The chain uses TRBV7-3 and TRBJ2-1, with 10 bases fitting TRBD2. Germline loops: CDR1 SGHTA, CDR2 FQGTGA. The CDR3 is 21 amino acids. After removal of 5 bases from V and 0 bases from J, the junction contained 19 bases not matched to a gene. The CDR3 loop is CASSANNRRTSGITSYNEQFF. The CDR3 DNA reads as TGTGCCAGCAGCGCAAATAATCGAAGAACTAGCGGGATAACCTCCTACAATGAGCAGTTCTTC.

This chain joins TRBV9 and TRBJ2-5, with D possibly being TRBD1 (6 bases). The CDR3 is made up of 15 amino acids. Germline V gene lookup returns CDR1 SGDLS and CDR2 YYNGEE. V shed 3 bases and J shed 5 bases, with 17 bases lying between them. Here the CDR3 DNA reads TGTGCCAGCAGCGGCATAAGGGGGACCGGGGAGACCCAGTACTTC. Amino acids: CASSGIRGTGETQYF.

The genes are TRBV2 and TRBJ1-5; D remains ambiguous. Trimming stripped 7 bases from V and 0 bases from J, with 16 bases between. This CDR3 spans 16 amino acids. Germline values: CDR1 SNHLY, CDR2 FYNNEI. CDR3 in amino acids: CASKPGLGYSNQPQHF. DNA of the CDR3: TGTGCCAGCAAGCCTGGACTGGGGTATAGCAATCAGCCCCAGCATTTT.

The chain has TRBV7-9 and TRBJ2-3, with D perhaps TRBD1 (6 bases). The length of the CDR3 is 15 residues. Trimming removed 6 bases at V and 1 base at J, with 14 bases between. The germline V gene encodes CDR1 SEHNR and CDR2 FQNEAQ (reference sequence). As DNA, the CDR3 is TGTGCCAGCAGTCCTGGGGACATCGGCACAGATACGCAGTATTTT. Its protein is CASSPGDIGTDTQYF.

V and J are TRBV6-5 and TRBJ1-1; D remains ambiguous. The germline CDR1 and CDR2 sequences are MNHEY and SVGAGI. The CDR3 consists of 13 residues. Trimming took off 11 bases at V and 0 bases at J, with 13 bases between the two ends. CDR3 nucleotide sequence: TGTGCCTCCGGAGGCCGAATGAACACTGAAGCTTTCTTT. It specifies CASGGRMNTEAFF.

The J gene is TRBJ2-1, the V gene TRBV5-4; 8 nucleotides align to TRBD2. Trimming at V came to 3 bases and at J to 12 bases, leaving 8 bases not matched to a gene. Germline CDR1 SGHNT, CDR2 YYREEE (reference sequence). This CDR3 has 13 residues. Written as DNA, the CDR3 is TGTGCCAGCAGCTCATTAGCGGGAAAAGGGCAGTTCTTC. Protein: CASSSLAGKGQFF.

The rearrangement uses TRBV28 and TRBJ2-4; TRBD1 matches at 7 bases. The CDR3 is 16 amino acids. The trim removed 5 bases at V and 1 base at J, leaving 8 bases unmatched. CDR1 and CDR2 from the germline V gene are MDHEN and SYDVKM. The CDR3 nucleotides are TGTGCCAGCAGTCCCCCGACAGGGATCGCCAAAAACATTCAGTACTTC. Protein: CASSPPTGIAKNIQYF.

The chain recombines TRBV5-1 with TRBJ2-3; 12 nucleotides match TRBD1. Germline V CDR1 and CDR2: SGHRS, YFSETQ. This CDR3 has 18 amino acids. V was clipped by 2 bases and J by 0 bases; unmatched bases: 7. The CDR3 protein is CASSFGTGGKVSTDTQYF. Here the CDR3 DNA reads TGCGCCAGCAGCTTCGGGACAGGGGGCAAAGTAAGCACAGATACGCAGTATTTT. Based on the CDR3 plus reference TRBV5-1 and TRBJ2-3, the full variable domain is KAGVTQTPRYLIKTRGQQVTLSCSPISGHRSVSWYQQTPGQGLQFLFEYFSETQRNKGNFPGRFSGRQFSNSRSEMNVSTLELGDSALYLCASSFGTGGKVSTDTQYFGPGTRLTVL.

The chain joins TRBV7-2 to TRBJ2-1; TRBD2 agrees at 9 bases. The CDR3 runs 15 residues. V dropped 7 bases and J dropped 10; count of bases not matched to a gene: 14. In germline, CDR1 is SGHTA, CDR2 FQGNSA. The CDR3, as DNA: TGTGCCAGCACTCCCTCCCTGGGGCTAGCGGGGGAGCAGTTCTTC. It yields the protein CASTPSLGLAGEQFF. Full variable domain (missing parts from reference TRBV7-2 and TRBJ2-1): GAGVSQSPSNKVTEKGKDVELRCDPISGHTALYWYRQSLGQGLEFLIYFQGNSAPDKSGLPSDRFSAERTGGSVSTLTIQRTQQEDSAVYLCASTPSLGLAGEQFFGPGTRLTVL.

V is TRBV20-1 and J is TRBJ1-2; D gene uncertain. Germline V gene lookup returns CDR1 DFQATT and CDR2 SNEGSKA (reference sequence). The CDR3 totals 12 residues. Between the trimmed V and J ends, which lost 3 bases and 8 bases, there was a span of 13 bases. This CDR3 is CSASPPGGGYTF. The DNA for the CDR3 is TGCAGTGCTAGTCCGCCGGGAGGGGGCTACACCTTC.

This rearrangement joins TRBV5-1 to TRBJ1-2; possibly TRBD1 for D (6 bases). The V gene lost 0 bases and the J gene lost 5 bases, with 11 bases spanning the gap. The germline V gene has CDR1 SGHRS and CDR2 YFSETQ. This CDR3 is built from 14 residues. CDR3 sequence reads: CASSLASQGYGYTF. For the CDR3, the DNA is TGCGCCAGCAGCTTGGCTTCACAGGGTTATGGCTACACCTTC.

The V gene is TRBV4-3, the J gene TRBJ2-7, with TRBD2 matching over 9 bases. This CDR3 comprises 20 residues. The germline V gene has CDR1 LGHNA and CDR2 YSLEER. Trimming at V came to 0 bases and at J to 1 base, leaving 16 bases not matched to a gene. The CDR3 loop is CASSQEGVSGGSPLSYEQYF. DNA for the CDR3: TGCGCCAGCAGCCAAGAAGGGGTTAGCGGGGGTTCCCCCCTATCCTACGAGCAGTACTTC.